This T cell receptor (beta chain) was identified in a study of shared clonotypes between healthy human individuals. Study summary: Each donor's CD8 memory used one plate, CD8 naive two, each CD4 subset three. Study-wide points: The four-donor shared clonotypes exceeded non-shared clonotypes in generation probability, with non-shared ones scoring lower. The naive CD4 repertoires of a few donors were compared, and approximately 5% of clonotypes were shared.

There are 14 residues in the CDR3. Per the germline V gene, CDR1 is MNHEY and CDR2 is SMNVEV (reference sequence). The ends were cut back, 0 bases at V and 4 bases at J, with 8 bases in the middle. Naivety among CD8 cells was defined by CD45RO negativity and positive CCR7 selection, thereby excluding terminally differentiated effector memory CD45RA+ cells. As to this clone: The antigen is not known.

Original processing methods: As immunoSEQ supplied junction-only sequences (without quality scores), filtering differed. Repertoires were generated with immunoSEQ multiplex PCR, while TCRdb's copy carries only in-frame clones and drops some. The D gene and trimming were derived from the DNA, and the V and J assignments and clone size from that table. The sample includes around 600,000 clones, roughly 95% of them seen just once. The sequence came from a woman younger than 45 in good health. The rearrangement joins TRBV27 to TRBJ2-3; D is ambiguous. The sequencing input was naive CD8+ T cells sorted from blood. CDR3 loop: CASSLSVGADTQYF. DNA for the CDR3: TGTGCCAGCAGTTTATCGGTTGGCGCAGATACGCAGTATTTT.